The clone carrying this T cell receptor (beta chain) occurred many times. The antigen is not known. Time point of the sample: newly diagnosed GD, antithyroid drugs for less than 3 months. RNA extracted from PBMCs served as the sequencing template. The CDR3 spans 13 residues. Looked up from germline, CDR1 is MNHEY and CDR2 is SMNVEV (reference sequence). V gave up 2 bases and J gave up 6 bases, with 10 bases separating them. The sample is drawn from a study of regulatory T cells in long-lasting Graves disease. Findings and limits, study-wide: Newly diagnosed patients shared 850 to 1,000 public clonotypes; persistent patients shared approximately 2,700.

With iRepertoire HTBI primers and Arm-PCR of CDR3 regions, TCR beta libraries were built. Per the original data handling: Throughout the samples, researchers identified fewer than 80 TRBV and 12 to 15 TRBJ segments. One entry per CDR3 protein results from TCRdb running MiXCR on the multiplex PCR reads. Here the V and J calls rest on TCRdb's processing, not on the authors' analysis. This sample has about 320,000 distinct CDR3 sequences, with roughly 18% found just once. The origin of this receptor is a female donor with Graves disease. This specimen was peripheral blood mononuclear cells (PBMCs), taken at new diagnosis, from a patient treated with antithyroid drugs. The genes are TRBV27 and TRBJ1-2; D call uncertain. The CDR3 loop reads CASSLIGRHGYTF. The CDR3 region has the DNA TGTGCCAGCAGTTTAATCGGGAGACATGGCTACACCTTC.